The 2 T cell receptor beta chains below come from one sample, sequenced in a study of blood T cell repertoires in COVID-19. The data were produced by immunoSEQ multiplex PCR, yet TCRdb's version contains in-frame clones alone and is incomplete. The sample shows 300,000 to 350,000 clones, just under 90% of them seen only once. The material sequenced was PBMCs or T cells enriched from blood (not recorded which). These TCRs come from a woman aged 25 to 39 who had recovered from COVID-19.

CDR3 region: CASSFGSREEKLFF. CDR3 coding DNA: TGTGCCAGCAGCTTCGGCAGCCGGGAAGAAAAACTGTTTTTT. This chain connects TRBV9 to TRBJ1-4; D is uncertain. This CDR3 region has 14 residues. The ends were cut back, 4 bases at V and 8 bases at J, with 15 bases in the middle. Germline V gene data show CDR1 as SGDLS and CDR2 as YYNGEE.

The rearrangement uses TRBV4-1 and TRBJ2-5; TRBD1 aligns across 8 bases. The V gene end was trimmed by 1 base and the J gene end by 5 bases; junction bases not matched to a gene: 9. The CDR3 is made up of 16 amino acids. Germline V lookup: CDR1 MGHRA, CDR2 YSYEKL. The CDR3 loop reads CASSQVSRTGKETQYF. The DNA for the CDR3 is TGCGCCAGCAGCCAAGTTAGCAGGACAGGGAAGGAGACCCAGTACTTC.